Listed here are 9 T cell receptor beta chains from one sample, sequenced in a study of T cell repertoires in cytomegalovirus infection (dated by TCRdb to between 2018 and 2020). The instrument given in TCRdb is Illumina HiSeq 1500. In-frame beta chains were kept once TCRdb had trimmed the public reads at Q25 with fastp and called clones with MiXCR. Every entry covers one CDR3 protein and lists the most common genes and DNA from its rows. Here the sample has some 230,000 distinct CDR3 sequences; roughly 20% occur a single time. The ten largest clones capture about 20% of the sample. Material: CD8+ T cells from PBMCs. The receptors derive from a human donor in good health (CMV status not recorded). Some clones in this sample may be carry-over from other donors' samples.

This clonotype appeared many times. The chain recombines TRBV6-6 with TRBJ1-5; TRBD1 aligns across 7 bases. The CDR3 loop spans 14 amino acids. CDR1 and CDR2 (germline): MNHNY, SVGAGI (reference sequence). V lost 7 bases and J lost 5; bases outside the gene matches: 8. CDR3: CASIESGGDQPQHF. CDR3 coding DNA: TGTGCCAGCATAGAGTCAGGGGGAGATCAGCCCCAGCATTTT.

This clonotype was recorded at least ten times. The genes are TRBV7-6 and TRBJ1-1; possible D gene TRBD1, 5 bases. CDR3 length: 13 amino acids. Trimming shortened V by 4 bases and J by 2 bases, and 8 bases separated the two germline ends. Germline CDR1 and CDR2: SGHVS and FNYEAQ. CDR3 DNA sequence: TGTGCCAGCAGCTCCGACAGTAACACTGAAGCTTTCTTT. The encoded protein is CASSSDSNTEAFF.

This clonotype occurred a few times. The chain has TRBV5-1 and TRBJ1-1, with D possibly matching TRBD1 (5 bases). Trimming shortened V by 3 bases and J by 5 bases, and 23 bases separated the two germline ends. CDR1 is SGHRS and CDR2 is YFSETQ in the germline V gene. The CDR3 covers 17 residues. CDR3 DNA sequence: TGCGCCAGCAGCTGGCCAGGGCGAGGACGACTGAGGACTGAAGCTTTCTTT. Translated: CASSWPGRGRLRTEAFF.

J is TRBJ2-7 and V is TRBV6-1; a possible D gene is TRBD1 (5 bases). Germline V lookup: CDR1 MNHNS, CDR2 SASEGT. The CDR3 runs to 15 residues. V lost 2 bases, J lost 0 bases, and 11 bases lay in between. The CDR3 here is CASSEWGSRSYEQYF. DNA for the CDR3: TGTGCCAGCAGTGAATGGGGCAGCCGCTCCTACGAGCAGTACTTC.

This clonotype was recorded a few times. The chain joins TRBV29-1 to TRBJ2-5; no firm D call. Germline V gives CDR1 SQVTM, CDR2 ANQGSEA. V lost 3 bases to trimming and J lost 4 bases, with 6 bases between them. The CDR3 contains 11 residues. The CDR3, as DNA: TGCAGCGTTGACCAAGGAGAGACCCAGTACTTC. Translating gives CSVDQGETQYF.

This clonotype was detected a few times. The genes are TRBV29-1 and TRBJ1-2; D unclear. This CDR3 comprises 13 residues. CDR1 is SQVTM and CDR2 is ANQGSEA in the germline V gene. Trimming cost V 5 bases and J 1 base, with 11 bases left between them. The CDR3 DNA reads TGCAGCGTTACCGGCGGCTTTAACTATGGCTACACCTTC. This encodes CSVTGGFNYGYTF.

This rearrangement joins TRBV11-2 to TRBJ2-3; D may match TRBD1 or TRBD2 (5 bases each). This CDR3 has 16 amino acids. Germline loops: CDR1 SGHAT, CDR2 FQNNGV. Trimming removed 0 bases at V and 6 bases at J, with 16 bases between. This CDR3 is CASSLDQGPFSDTQYF. CDR3 DNA sequence: TGTGCCAGCAGCTTAGATCAGGGACCCTTTTCGGATACGCAGTATTTT.

The chain couples TRBV2 to TRBJ2-7, with TRBD1 as a possible D gene (6 bases). Germline CDR1 SNHLY, CDR2 FYNNEI. This CDR3 is built from 12 residues. V was shortened by 9 bases and J by 6 bases, with 15 bases between the two germline ends. DNA of the CDR3: TGTGCCAGTATCGACAGGACTTCCGAGCAGTACTTC. It translates to CASIDRTSEQYF.

This sequence joins TRBV7-3 and TRBJ2-2; a possible D gene is TRBD2 (5 bases). In germline, CDR1 is SGHTA, CDR2 FQGTGA. The CDR3 is 14 residues long. V lost 5 bases, J lost 7 bases, and 14 bases lay in between. DNA of the CDR3: TGTGCCAGCAGCCTTACTAGTTTGTTCGGGGAGCTGTTTTTT. Its protein is CASSLTSLFGELFF.